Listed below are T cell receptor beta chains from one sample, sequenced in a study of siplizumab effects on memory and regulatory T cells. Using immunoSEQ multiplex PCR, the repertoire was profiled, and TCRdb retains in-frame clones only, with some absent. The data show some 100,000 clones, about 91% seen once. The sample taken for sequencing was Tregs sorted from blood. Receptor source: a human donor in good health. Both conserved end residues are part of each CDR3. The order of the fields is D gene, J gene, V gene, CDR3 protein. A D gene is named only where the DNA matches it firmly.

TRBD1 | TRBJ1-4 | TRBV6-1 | CASSTGGRGEKLFF
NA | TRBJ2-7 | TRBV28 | CASSFSPSSHEQYF
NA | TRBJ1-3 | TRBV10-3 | CAIGAGIDTIYF
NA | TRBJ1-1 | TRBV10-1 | CASKINILDTEAFF
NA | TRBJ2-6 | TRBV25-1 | CASRESRLSRSGANVLTF
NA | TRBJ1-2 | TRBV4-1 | CASRQTWGVGYGYTF
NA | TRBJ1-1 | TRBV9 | CASSPRGRSGGTEAFF
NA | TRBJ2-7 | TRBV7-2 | CASSLVSAAYEQYF
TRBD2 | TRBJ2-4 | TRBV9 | CASSPRTSGHKNIQYF
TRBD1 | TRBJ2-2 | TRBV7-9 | CASSFGTGRYPTGELFF
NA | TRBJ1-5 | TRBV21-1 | CASRTRDSNQPQHF
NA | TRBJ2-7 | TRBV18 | CASSQGQPEQYF
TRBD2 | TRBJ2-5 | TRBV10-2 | CASRPTSGLQETQYF
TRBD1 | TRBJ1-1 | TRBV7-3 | CASSRTGEGKAFF
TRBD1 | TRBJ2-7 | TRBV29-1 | CSGRSTGDEQYF
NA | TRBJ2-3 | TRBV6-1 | CASSDMGGRTDTQYF
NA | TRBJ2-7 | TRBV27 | CASRSDRLGRTYEQYF
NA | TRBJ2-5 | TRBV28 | CASSSFAGPPETQYF
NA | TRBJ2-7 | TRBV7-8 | CASSLVSVEQYF
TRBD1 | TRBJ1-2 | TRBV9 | CASSVEGHYRGGYTF
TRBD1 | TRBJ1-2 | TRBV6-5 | CASSRRDSNYGYTF
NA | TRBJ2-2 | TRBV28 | CASSFTSGLLNTGELFF
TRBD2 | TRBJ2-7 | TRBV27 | CASSFGGEQYF
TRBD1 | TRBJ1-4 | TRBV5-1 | CASSLGDRNTNEKLFF
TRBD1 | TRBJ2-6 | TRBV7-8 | CASRKGQGRNLTGANVLTF
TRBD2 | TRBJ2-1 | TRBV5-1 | CASSPGEASGGVDGEQFF
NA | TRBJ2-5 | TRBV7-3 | CASSQGAGETQYF
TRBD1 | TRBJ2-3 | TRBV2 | CASTRERQGVNTDTQYF
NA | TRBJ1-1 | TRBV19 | CASSRVGDKMNTEAFF
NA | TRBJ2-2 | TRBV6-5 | CASNGLLTGELFF
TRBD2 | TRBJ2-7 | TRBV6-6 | CASSYLLAGGEQYF
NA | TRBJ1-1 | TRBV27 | CASSPYSGGGMNTEAFF
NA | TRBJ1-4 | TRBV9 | CASSVPPVKGNNEKLFF
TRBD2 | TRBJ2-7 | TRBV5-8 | CASSVSGRAFREQYF
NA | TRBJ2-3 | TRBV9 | CASSPGTYRTDTQYF
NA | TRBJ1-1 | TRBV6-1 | CASSEYGSLNTEAFF
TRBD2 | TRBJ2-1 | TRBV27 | CASSPYGTSVEQFF
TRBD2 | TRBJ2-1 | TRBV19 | CASSPKSGLAGGYNEQFF
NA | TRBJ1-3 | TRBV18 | CASSPGAGNTIYF
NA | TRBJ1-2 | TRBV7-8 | CASTSTTSGYTF
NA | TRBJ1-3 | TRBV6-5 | CASSYAPRAIYF
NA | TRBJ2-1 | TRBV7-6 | CASSLGYNEQFF
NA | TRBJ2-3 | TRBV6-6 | CASSEDTQYF
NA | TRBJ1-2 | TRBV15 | CATSRYGGLEGDGYTF
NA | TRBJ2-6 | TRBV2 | CASSRPRGAQGANVLTF
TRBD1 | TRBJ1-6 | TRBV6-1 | CASRLDRVGNSPLHF
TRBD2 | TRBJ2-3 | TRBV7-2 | CASTLSGIPTDTQYF
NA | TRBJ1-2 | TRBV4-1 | CASSQEHRLNYGYTF
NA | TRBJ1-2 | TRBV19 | CASSMAPSAYGYTF
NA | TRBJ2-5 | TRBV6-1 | CASSALKETQYF
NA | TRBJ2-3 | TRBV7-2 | CASSLAVGITDTQYF
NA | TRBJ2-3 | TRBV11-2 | CASSSFLGPDTQYF
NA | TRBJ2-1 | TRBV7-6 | CASSYGSSSYNEQFF
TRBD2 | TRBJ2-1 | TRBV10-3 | CATGLAGHNEQFF